These 17 T cell receptor beta chains came from one sample sequenced in a study of blood T cell repertoires in COVID-19. Generated by immunoSEQ multiplex PCR, the TCRdb table keeps only in-frame clones and is missing some. Among about 160,000 clones listed, approximately 82% were seen once. The specimen was peripheral blood. The receptors derive from a woman older than 75 with acute or convalescent COVID-19.

The chain recombines TRBV28 with TRBJ2-5; 11 bases are a match to TRBD2. The germline V gene encodes CDR1 MDHEN and CDR2 SYDVKM. The J segment lost 4 bases and the V segment lost 7 bases, leaving 8 bases of the junction unmatched. The CDR3 covers 15 residues. CDR3 nucleotide sequence: TGTGCCAGCATTAGTAGCGGGAGGGCCAGAGAGACCCAGTACTTC. Encoded protein: CASISSGRARETQYF.

The chain joins TRBV27 to TRBJ2-7; D gene ambiguous. The germline V gene encodes CDR1 MNHEY and CDR2 SMNVEV (reference sequence). The CDR3 has 11 residues. Trimming stripped 3 bases from V and 5 bases from J, with 5 bases between. The CDR3 is CASSFADEQYF. The CDR3 nucleotides read TGTGCCAGCAGTTTTGCGGACGAGCAGTACTTC.

The chain couples TRBV7-2 to TRBJ2-7, with 7 bases matching TRBD2. CDR3 length: 15 residues. V trimming: 3 bases; J trimming: 1 base; junction bases outside the gene matches: 6. Per the germline V gene, CDR1 is SGHTA and CDR2 is FQGNSA. CDR3 sequence: CASSFFAGESYEQYF. DNA for the CDR3: TGTGCCAGCAGCTTCTTCGCGGGGGAGTCCTACGAGCAGTACTTC.

This clone was seen a handful of times. The chain links TRBV3-1 (or the pseudogene TRBV3-2) to TRBJ2-7; D is uncertain. There are 11 residues in the CDR3. Germline lookup yields CDR1 LGHDT and CDR2 YNNKEL (reference sequence). Trimming cost V 1 base and J 9 bases, with 7 bases left between them. The CDR3 DNA reads TGTGCCAGCAGCCAAGGCGTCGGGCAGTACTTC. It yields the protein CASSQGVGQYF.

This clone was counted a single time. This chain joins TRBV10-3 and TRBJ1-1; perhaps TRBD1 as D (6 bases). Germline CDR1 ENHRY, CDR2 SYGVKD. With 6 bases removed from V and 3 bases from J, the gap between germline ends came to 11 bases. The CDR3 is 13 amino acids. This CDR3 is CAISQTGDTEAFF. DNA of the CDR3: TGTGCCATCAGCCAGACAGGCGACACTGAAGCTTTCTTT.

The rearrangement links TRBV5-4 to TRBJ2-7; 13 bases line up with TRBD2. The length of the CDR3 is 17 residues. In germline, CDR1 is SGHNT, CDR2 YYREEE (reference sequence). Losses at the gene ends were 2 bases for V and 0 bases for J; bases not matched to a gene: 5. The CDR3 protein is CASSFGTSGASSYEQYF. The CDR3 region has the DNA TGTGCCAGCAGCTTCGGGACTAGCGGGGCTAGCTCCTACGAGCAGTACTTC.

The genes are TRBV5-1 and TRBJ2-3; D is ambiguous. Germline V gene sequence: CDR1 SGHRS, CDR2 YFSETQ. Trimming removed 1 base from V and 4 bases from J, with 7 bases in between. The CDR3 is 13 amino acids. CDR3 sequence (DNA): TGCGCCAGCAGCTTGATTCCGGCAGATACGCAGTATTTT. This encodes CASSLIPADTQYF.

The gene calls are TRBV7-9 and TRBJ1-1; 9 nucleotides agree with TRBD1. CDR1 and CDR2 from the germline V gene are SEHNR and FQNEAQ (reference sequence). V shed 5 bases and J 8 bases; nucleotides not matched to a gene: 3. The CDR3 consists of 12 residues. The DNA of the CDR3 is TGTGCCAGCAGCGTCGGGACAGGGGAAGCTTTCTTT. Its translation is CASSVGTGEAFF.

The chain couples TRBV11-2 to TRBJ2-4; 10 bases map to TRBD2. Germline V lookup: CDR1 SGHAT, CDR2 FQNNGV. The V segment lost 5 bases and the J segment 7 bases; nucleotides outside the gene matches: 11. The CDR3 sequence is 16 residues long. The DNA for the CDR3 is TGTGCCAGCAGCACCCAGCGGGAGGGCCCCCTGAACATTCAGTACTTC. Translating it yields CASSTQREGPLNIQYF. The whole variable domain, remainder taken from reference TRBV11-2 and TRBJ2-4, is EAGVAQSPRYKIIEKRQSVAFWCNPISGHATLYWYQQILGQGPKLLIQFQNNGVVDDSQLPKDRFSAERLKGVDSTLKIQPAKLEDSAVYLCASSTQREGPLNIQYFGAGTRLSVL.

The V call is TRBV7-8, the J call TRBJ1-2; possibly TRBD1 for D (6 bases). Germline CDR1 is SGHVS and CDR2 is FQNEAQ. The CDR3 has 14 residues. V was clipped by 5 bases and J by 3 bases, with 13 bases between them. The CDR3 loop is CASSKSTGHYGYTF. CDR3 nucleotide sequence: TGTGCCAGCAGCAAATCGACAGGCCACTATGGCTACACCTTC.

The CDR3 DNA follows: TGTGCCAGCAGCTTAGATAGTCGGAGGGACTACACCTTC. Amino acids: CASSLDSRRDYTF. The chain couples TRBV7-8 to TRBJ1-2; the D is unclear. Germline V gives CDR1 SGHVS, CDR2 FQNEAQ. V lost 1 base, J lost 10 bases, and 13 bases lay in between. The CDR3 extends over 13 amino acids.

V and J are TRBV11-2 and TRBJ2-5; tentatively, D is TRBD1 (6 bases). Trimming removed 1 base at V and 3 bases at J, with 15 bases between. The germline V gene encodes CDR1 SGHAT and CDR2 FQNNGV. The CDR3 consists of 16 residues. The CDR3 here is CASSLVLRGFKETQYF. Written as DNA, the CDR3 is TGTGCCAGCAGCTTAGTTCTCAGGGGATTCAAAGAGACCCAGTACTTC.

This sequence joins TRBV10-3 and TRBJ1-2, with a tentative D call TRBD1 (6 bases). With 6 bases removed from V and 1 base from J, the gap between germline ends came to 6 bases. The CDR3 sequence is 12 residues long. The V gene's germline CDR1 is ENHRY and CDR2 SYGVKD. Here the CDR3 reads CAIRQGNYGYTF. Written as DNA, the CDR3 is TGTGCCATCAGACAGGGTAACTATGGCTACACCTTC.

The V and J genes are TRBV27 and TRBJ2-5; 7 nucleotides match TRBD1. V shed 5 bases and J 5 bases; nucleotides not matched to a gene: 8. This CDR3 has 14 amino acids. CDR1 is MNHEY and CDR2 is SMNVEV in the germline V gene (reference sequence). CDR3 DNA sequence: TGTGCCAGCAGTCTGATGACAGGGACGGAGACCCAGTACTTC. Its protein product is CASSLMTGTETQYF.

This clone has just one count. The chain recombines TRBV9 with TRBJ2-2; 10 bases match TRBD2. Germline-derived CDR1 and CDR2 are SGDLS and YYNGEE. The CDR3 is made up of 19 amino acids. V lost 4 bases, J lost 4 bases, and 16 bases stayed unmatched. CDR3 in amino acids: CASSTGTAGTSEGTGELFF. The CDR3 region has the DNA TGTGCCAGCAGCACCGGGACAGCCGGGACTAGCGAGGGCACCGGGGAGCTGTTTTTT.

The chain couples TRBV11-2 to TRBJ2-7; weak D call: TRBD2 (5 bases). Between the trimmed V and J ends, which lost 7 bases and 6 bases, there was a span of 16 bases. There are 13 residues in the CDR3. Germline values: CDR1 SGHAT, CDR2 FQNNGV. CDR3 in amino acids: CASIQSDRGEQYF. The CDR3 DNA is TGTGCCAGCATCCAAAGCGACCGGGGCGAGCAGTACTTC.

This clone was seen once. The chain employs TRBV11-2 and TRBJ1-5; unclear D gene. V was trimmed by 4 bases and J by 9 bases, leaving 13 bases between them. Looked up from germline, CDR1 is SGHAT and CDR2 is FQNNGV. CDR3 size: 13 residues. This CDR3 is CASSSSTSGPQHF. CDR3 in DNA: TGTGCCAGCAGCTCGAGCACGAGTGGGCCCCAGCATTTT. The full variable domain, completed using reference TRBV11-2 and TRBJ1-5, is EAGVAQSPRYKIIEKRQSVAFWCNPISGHATLYWYQQILGQGPKLLIQFQNNGVVDDSQLPKDRFSAERLKGVDSTLKIQPAKLEDSAVYLCASSSSTSGPQHFGDGTRLSIL.